One and the same sample provided the 22 T cell receptor beta chains below, sequenced in a study of blood T cell repertoires in COVID-19. Produced via immunoSEQ multiplex PCR; TCRdb's table is partial and in-frame only. Altogether a few hundred thousand clones are present, 90% being singletons, with the ten largest covering approximately 4%. Specimen: PBMCs or T cells enriched from blood (not recorded which). These receptor sequences come from a woman between 18 and 29 years old with acute COVID-19.

The V and J genes are TRBV3-1 (or the pseudogene TRBV3-2) and TRBJ2-3, with 7 bases lining up with TRBD1. With V trimmed by 7 bases and J by 2 bases, 15 bases remained unmatched. Looked up from germline, CDR1 is LGHDT and CDR2 is YNNKEL (reference sequence). CDR3 length: 17 amino acids. CDR3 nucleotides: TGTGCCAGCAAAACCGGGACCAGGGGGTCGCCCACAGATACGCAGTATTTT. Translating it yields CASKTGTRGSPTDTQYF.

The genes are TRBV21-1 and TRBJ1-5; the D call of TRBD1 is as the table states it, not checked on the DNA. TRBV21-1 is annotated as a pseudogene. The CDR3 totals 19 residues. The CDR3 DNA is TGTGCCAGCAGCCTCTGGGGGCCACAGGTTCATTTGGGCAATCAGCCCCAGCATTTT. Amino acids: CASSLWGPQVHLGNQPQHF.

The rearrangement joins TRBV19 to TRBJ1-5; TRBD1 aligns across 9 bases. CDR3 size: 15 residues. Per the germline V gene, CDR1 is LNHDA and CDR2 is SQIVND (reference sequence). Unmatched junction bases numbered 8, after V lost 9 bases and J lost 2 bases. The chain's CDR3 is CASRPGQGGNQPQHF. CDR3 coding DNA: TGTGCCAGCAGGCCGGGACAGGGAGGCAATCAGCCCCAGCATTTT.

The sample holds a few counts of this clone. The chain joins TRBV13 to TRBJ1-4; a weak D match, TRBD1 (5 bases). The length of the CDR3 is 15 residues. Germline V gene data show CDR1 as PRHDT and CDR2 as FYEKMQ (reference sequence). V was cut by 5 bases and J by 4 bases, with 14 bases left in between. CDR3 in amino acids: CASSDGQGFNEKLFF. The CDR3 DNA is TGTGCCAGCAGCGACGGTCAGGGCTTTAATGAAAAACTGTTTTTT.

The CDR3 protein is CASSLGGLREQYF. As DNA, the CDR3 is TGTGCCAGCAGCTTGGGTGGCTTGCGGGAGCAGTACTTC. The chain links TRBV11-2 to TRBJ2-7; D not certain. The V gene lost 3 bases and the J gene lost 7 bases, with 13 bases spanning the gap. Germline CDR1 reads SGHAT; CDR2 reads FQNNGV. The CDR3 has 13 amino acids.

V gene TRBV9 combines with J gene TRBJ2-2; tentative D call: TRBD2 (5 bases). The CDR3 is made up of 15 amino acids. V lost 3 bases to trimming and J lost 2 bases, with 11 bases between them. Germline CDR1 is SGDLS and CDR2 is YYNGEE. The CDR3 here is CASSAGRTNTGELFF. Here the CDR3 DNA reads TGTGCCAGCAGCGCCGGACGGACTAACACCGGGGAGCTGTTTTTT. The full variable domain, completed using reference TRBV9 and TRBJ2-2, is DSGVTQTPKHLITATGQRVTLRCSPRSGDLSVYWYQQSLDQGLQFLIQYYNGEERAKGNILERFSAQQFPDLHSELNLSSLELGDSALYFCASSAGRTNTGELFFGEGSRLTVL.

In its sample, this clone was seen a few times. Other DNA sequences from this sample encode an identical CDR3 as well. This CDR3 is CASSIQGGTEAFF. In DNA, the CDR3 is TGTGCCAGTAGTATACAGGGAGGGACTGAAGCTTTCTTT. This chain joins TRBV19 and TRBJ1-1, with a possible D match to TRBD1 (5 bases). The CDR3 has 13 residues. V was cut by 2 bases and J by 5 bases, with 9 bases left in between. Germline V gene data show CDR1 as LNHDA and CDR2 as SQIVND (reference sequence).

The V and J genes are TRBV9 and TRBJ2-1, with D possibly matching TRBD2 (7 bases). The CDR3 spans 16 residues. Deletions cut 5 bases from V and 5 bases from J, with 20 bases between. CDR1 is SGDLS and CDR2 is YYNGEE in the germline V gene. The CDR3 DNA sequence: TGTGCCAGCAGTCCTGTAGGGGGGGGATTCGACAATGAGCAGTTCTTC. Amino acid sequence: CASSPVGGGFDNEQFF. Full variable domain (remainder filled in from reference TRBV9 and TRBJ2-1): DSGVTQTPKHLITATGQRVTLRCSPRSGDLSVYWYQQSLDQGLQFLIQYYNGEERAKGNILERFSAQQFPDLHSELNLSSLELGDSALYFCASSPVGGGFDNEQFFGPGTRLTVL.

This clone was counted only a few times. The CDR3 region has the DNA TGTGCCACCAGTGCCTTCACAGGGGATGGCTACACCTTC. As protein: CATSAFTGDGYTF. The chain links TRBV24-1 to TRBJ1-2; 7 bases line up with TRBD1. CDR1 and CDR2 (germline): KGHDR, SFDVKD. After removal of 5 bases from V and 6 bases from J, the junction contained 5 bases not matched to a gene. The CDR3 loop spans 13 amino acids.

This chain joins TRBV28 and TRBJ2-1; 10 bases match TRBD1. The V gene end was trimmed by 6 bases and the J gene end by 8 bases; junction bases not matched to a gene: 7. Germline assignment: CDR1 MDHEN and CDR2 SYDVKM. The CDR3 consists of 14 residues. CDR3 residues: CASSPGDRGDEQFF. CDR3 nucleotides: TGTGCCAGCAGCCCCGGGGACAGGGGCGATGAGCAGTTCTTC.

The genes are TRBV11-2 and TRBJ2-5, with 9 bases matching TRBD2. This CDR3 region has 18 residues. Germline V gives CDR1 SGHAT, CDR2 FQNNGV. V gave up 5 bases and J gave up 2 bases; unmatched junction bases: 15. CDR3: CASSATGRLAETQETQYF. CDR3 in DNA: TGTGCCAGCAGCGCGACAGGGAGACTAGCGGAGACGCAAGAGACCCAGTACTTC.

This clone was seen a single time. The gene calls are TRBV19 and TRBJ1-2; D perhaps matches TRBD1 (6 bases). V was shortened by 3 bases and J by 7 bases, with 15 bases between the two germline ends. The CDR3 runs to 14 residues. Germline V gene sequence: CDR1 LNHDA, CDR2 SQIVND (reference sequence). The CDR3 DNA reads as TGTGCCAGTAGTATGAGGGGGGGCGATGGTGGCTACACCTTC. Its protein product is CASSMRGGDGGYTF.

The rearrangement uses TRBV28 and TRBJ2-3, with D perhaps TRBD2 (7 bases). CDR1 and CDR2 from the germline V gene are MDHEN and SYDVKM. This CDR3 contains 17 residues. V was pared by 6 bases and J by 5 bases, with 24 bases between. The CDR3 DNA reads TGTGCCAGCAGCCAGAAAAGGGGGGGGAAGTCTAGAGATACGCAGTATTTT. It encodes CASSQKRGGKSRDTQYF.

The rearrangement uses TRBV9 and TRBJ2-5; 8 bases line up with TRBD2. The CDR3 totals 15 residues. J was trimmed by 1 base and V by 3 bases; bases with no gene match: 5. Looked up from germline, CDR1 is SGDLS and CDR2 is YYNGEE. CDR3 region: CASSAVGTSQETQYF. The DNA for the CDR3 is TGTGCCAGCAGCGCCGTAGGGACTAGCCAAGAGACCCAGTACTTC.

This clone was observed a few times. The genes are TRBV5-1 and TRBJ2-7; 10 bases agree with TRBD1. After removal of 7 bases from V and 2 bases from J, the junction contained 12 bases not matched to a gene. The germline V gene encodes CDR1 SGHRS and CDR2 YFSETQ. This CDR3 is built from 16 residues. CDR3 sequence: CASAVVGQGVPYEQYF. The DNA for the CDR3 is TGCGCCAGCGCGGTAGTTGGACAGGGGGTTCCCTACGAGCAGTACTTC.

The chain joins TRBV9 to TRBJ1-1, with TRBD1 identical over 7 bases. Germline CDR1 reads SGDLS; CDR2 reads YYNGEE. This CDR3 contains 16 residues. V was clipped by 3 bases and J by 1 base; unmatched bases: 9. CDR3 region: CASSGHPGQKNTEAFF. DNA of the CDR3: TGTGCCAGCAGCGGTCATCCGGGACAGAAGAACACTGAAGCTTTCTTT.

This clone showed up just once. J is TRBJ2-1 and V is TRBV6-1; 12 nucleotides agree with TRBD2. J was trimmed by 9 bases and V by 1 base; bases with no gene match: 1. The germline CDR1 and CDR2 sequences are MNHNS and SASEGT. The CDR3 has 14 residues. The CDR3 DNA follows: TGTGCCAGCAGTGAAGTGGGACTAGCGGGTGAGCAGTTCTTC. Protein: CASSEVGLAGEQFF.

The sample holds one count of this clone. V gene TRBV7-6 combines with J gene TRBJ2-5, with D tentatively TRBD1 (5 bases). CDR1 is SGHVS, CDR2 FNYEAQ, per germline. V was pared by 1 base and J by 2 bases, with 5 bases between. The CDR3 spans 13 residues. The CDR3 region is CASSLDRQETQYF. CDR3 DNA: TGTGCCAGCAGCTTAGACAGGCAAGAGACCCAGTACTTC.

The rearrangement uses TRBV15 and TRBJ2-3; D is unclear. The CDR3 totals 14 residues. Germline values: CDR1 LNHNV, CDR2 YYDKDF (reference sequence). V was clipped by 5 bases and J by 2 bases, with 11 bases between them. CDR3 sequence: CATSRKAATDTQYF. DNA for the CDR3: TGTGCCACCAGCCGGAAGGCGGCCACAGATACGCAGTATTTT.

The chain carries TRBV7-9 and TRBJ1-6; 8 bases are shared with TRBD1. The CDR3 is 13 residues long. The germline CDR1 and CDR2 sequences are SEHNR and FQNEAQ (reference sequence). After removal of 7 bases from V and 10 bases from J, the junction contained 6 bases not matched to a gene. CDR3 sequence: CASMGQDGSPLHF. CDR3 bases: TGTGCCAGCATGGGACAGGACGGATCACCCCTCCACTTT. The whole variable domain, filled in from reference TRBV7-9 and TRBJ1-6, reads DTGVSQNPRHKITKRGQNVTFRCDPISEHNRLYWYRQTLGQGPEFLTYFQNEAQLEKSRLLSDRFSAERPKGSFSTLEIQRTEQGDSAMYLCASMGQDGSPLHFGNGTRLTVT.

This clone was picked up one time. The chain couples TRBV10-3 to TRBJ1-2; TRBD1 matches at 7 bases. The CDR3 has 14 residues. The germline CDR1 and CDR2 sequences are ENHRY and SYGVKD. Trimming removed 6 bases from V and 7 bases from J; junction bases left unmatched: 11. In nucleotides, the CDR3 is TGTGCCATCAGCGGGGGACAGCTCACAGGTGGCTACACCTTC. It yields the protein CAISGGQLTGGYTF.

Written as DNA, the CDR3 is TGTGCCAGCTCACCCCGACTGGACTCTGGAAACACCATATATTTT. It codes for CASSPRLDSGNTIYF. The V gene is TRBV18, the J gene TRBJ1-3; no definite D call. The V and J ends lost 3 bases and 0 bases respectively, with 9 bases between them. The germline V gene encodes CDR1 KGHSH and CDR2 LQKENI. The CDR3 has 15 residues.